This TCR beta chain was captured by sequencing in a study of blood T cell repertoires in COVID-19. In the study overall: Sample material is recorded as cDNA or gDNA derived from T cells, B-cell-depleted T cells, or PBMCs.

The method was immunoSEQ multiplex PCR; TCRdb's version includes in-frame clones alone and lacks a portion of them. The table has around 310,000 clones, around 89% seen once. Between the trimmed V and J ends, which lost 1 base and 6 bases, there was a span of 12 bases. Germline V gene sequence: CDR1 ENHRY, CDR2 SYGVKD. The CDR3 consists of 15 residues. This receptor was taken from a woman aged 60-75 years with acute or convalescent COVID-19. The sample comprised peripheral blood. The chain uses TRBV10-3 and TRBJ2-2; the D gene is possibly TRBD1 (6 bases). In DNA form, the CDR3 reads TGTGCCATCAGTGAGTACAGGGAAGGTGCCGGGGAGCTGTTTTTT. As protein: CAISEYREGAGELFF.